The following is a T cell receptor beta chain sequence with its context. This CDR3 is built from 15 residues. J was trimmed by 3 bases and V by 6 bases; bases with no gene match: 5. Germline V gives CDR1 SNHLY, CDR2 FYNNEI. Generated by immunoSEQ multiplex PCR, the TCRdb table keeps only in-frame clones and is missing some. The sample includes more than 95,000 clones, 84% of them seen just once. The data were taken from a study of blood T cell repertoires in COVID-19. Looking at the study overall: Material from acute and convalescent COVID-19 was sourced from the United States, Italy and Spain. Nucleic acid was either cDNA or gDNA, and it came from T cells, B-cell-depleted T cells, or PBMCs.

The TCR sequence derives from a human donor in a cohort sampled during active COVID-19. The sequencing input was peripheral blood. This chain uses TRBV2 with TRBJ2-2; 9 bases agree with TRBD1. CDR3 in DNA: TGTGCCAGCAGCCGGACAGGGGCAGACACCGGGGAGCTGTTTTTT. Its translation is CASSRTGADTGELFF. Combining the CDR3 with reference TRBV2 and TRBJ2-2 gives the whole variable domain EPEVTQTPSHQVTQMGQEVILRCVPISNHLYFYWYRQILGQKVEFLVSFYNNEISEKSEIFDDQFSVERPDGSNFTLKIRSTKLEDSAMYFCASSRTGADTGELFFGEGSRLTVL.